This is a list of T cell receptor beta chains from one sample in a study of CD8 T cells in Susac syndrome. Each CDR3 protein gets one entry after TCRdb re-called the immunoSEQ multiplex PCR reads with MiXCR. Of about 150,000 distinct CDR3 sequences listed, roughly 96% are singletons. Source material: CD8+ T cells from PBMCs. These TCRs come from a human donor with multiple sclerosis. CDR3s include the opening cysteine and the closing phenylalanine or tryptophan. The order of the fields is V gene, CDR3 protein.

v_call: TRBV29-1; cdr3_aa: CSVEATGTGAYGYTF
v_call: TRBV20-1; cdr3_aa: CSARDVGETQYF
v_call: TRBV7-9; cdr3_aa: CASRVAGDSQETQYF
v_call: TRBV27; cdr3_aa: CASSLYDRGEAFF
v_call: TRBV19; cdr3_aa: CASSSADEKLFF
v_call: TRBV3-1; cdr3_aa: CASSSGLPYGYTF
v_call: TRBV15; cdr3_aa: CATSTLGGEQFF
v_call: TRBV19; cdr3_aa: CASSKYIDRDREWDEQFF
v_call: TRBV24-1; cdr3_aa: CAITGGVPFTDTQYF
v_call: TRBV27; cdr3_aa: CASSLRGDNQPQHF
v_call: TRBV10-3; cdr3_aa: CAISEGTGNTEAFF
v_call: TRBV30; cdr3_aa: CAWSVRPEAFF
v_call: TRBV20-1; cdr3_aa: CSAIPGGDGYTF
v_call: TRBV6-5; cdr3_aa: CASSPGPNQPQHF
v_call: TRBV9; cdr3_aa: CASSPSPGLTAKNIQYF
v_call: TRBV14; cdr3_aa: CASSQGLGVRNSPLHF
v_call: TRBV3-1; cdr3_aa: CASSQGWSAETQYF
v_call: TRBV29-1; cdr3_aa: CSVDRENEQFF
v_call: TRBV13; cdr3_aa: CASSLRLFGNEQFF
v_call: TRBV4-1; cdr3_aa: CASIASERRAFF
v_call: TRBV10-3; cdr3_aa: CAISEPPRGDTEAFF
v_call: TRBV6-4; cdr3_aa: CASTLGAGAYNEQFF
v_call: TRBV5-1; cdr3_aa: CASSLRMNTEAFF
v_call: TRBV20-1; cdr3_aa: CSARGRGSDQPQHF
v_call: TRBV20-1; cdr3_aa: CSARDRREALYEQYF
v_call: TRBV27; cdr3_aa: CASSLGPWAEKLFF
v_call: TRBV29-1; cdr3_aa: CSVVGGRHYGYTF
v_call: TRBV2; cdr3_aa: CASSDPDRGVGNQPQHF
v_call: TRBV20-1; cdr3_aa: CSARSTWTGLEGNEQFF
v_call: TRBV5-1; cdr3_aa: CASSLESTGELFF
v_call: TRBV5-1; cdr3_aa: CASSPKETAIYGYTF
v_call: TRBV27; cdr3_aa: CASSLWAGNSNQPQHF
v_call: TRBV20-1; cdr3_aa: CSARVEGWSRGTDTQYF
v_call: TRBV20-1; cdr3_aa: CSASIIEERGQETQYF
v_call: TRBV7-7; cdr3_aa: CASSLATGRGGELFF
v_call: TRBV7-9; cdr3_aa: CASSLMPDQNTEAFF
v_call: TRBV7-9; cdr3_aa: CASSPTTGTGYNEQFF
v_call: TRBV5-6; cdr3_aa: CASRPQGAGELFF
v_call: TRBV29-1; cdr3_aa: CSVESGLKNIQYF
v_call: TRBV7-9; cdr3_aa: CASSLSDMGPVDYTF
v_call: TRBV30; cdr3_aa: CAWSLGASGVTDTQYF
v_call: TRBV9; cdr3_aa: CASSTTGGLAKNIQYF
v_call: TRBV29-1; cdr3_aa: CSVVGDGTEAFF
v_call: TRBV5-1; cdr3_aa: CASSATKDYGYTF
v_call: TRBV9; cdr3_aa: CASSVLGGTDTQYF
v_call: TRBV3-1; cdr3_aa: CASSQDPGQRISYTF
v_call: TRBV6-5; cdr3_aa: CASSPSVAGGNGYTF
v_call: TRBV5-1; cdr3_aa: CASSPADSSTDTQYF
v_call: TRBV7-8; cdr3_aa: CASSLVPDQETQCF
v_call: TRBV27; cdr3_aa: CASSSPGAQYF
v_call: TRBV30; cdr3_aa: CAWSVGSGTGELFF
v_call: TRBV30; cdr3_aa: CASNSAGGQETNTGELFF
v_call: TRBV7-2; cdr3_aa: CASWDGTYEQYF
v_call: TRBV2; cdr3_aa: CASRAHAGGWDIQYF
v_call: TRBV9; cdr3_aa: CASSVDEGQQETQYF
v_call: TRBV7-2; cdr3_aa: CASSYDRLGRNEQFF
v_call: TRBV9; cdr3_aa: CASRSPYGYTF
v_call: TRBV2; cdr3_aa: CASSRLEARETQYF
v_call: TRBV7-9; cdr3_aa: CASSSQGTSYEQYF
v_call: TRBV5-6; cdr3_aa: CASSLVRRGGTDTQYF